These 15 T cell receptor beta chains originate from one sample sequenced in a study of T cell changes during pregnancy in multiple sclerosis. The repertoire was sequenced with immunoSEQ multiplex PCR; TCRdb's copy has only in-frame clones and lacks some. This sample has about 59,000 clones, with approximately 90% found just once. The sequenced material came from peripheral blood from another person, used as feeder cells. The origin of the receptors is a human donor whose cells served as feeder cells for cultures in a pregnancy study.

This chain joins TRBV5-5 and TRBJ2-1; TRBD1 might be the D (6 bases). Trimming stripped 0 bases from V and 2 bases from J, with 12 bases between. The germline V gene encodes CDR1 SGHKS and CDR2 YYEKEE (reference sequence). The CDR3 covers 16 residues. CDR3 nucleotide sequence: TGTGCCAGCAGCTTGGCCTTAGGGGGAACCTACAATGAGCAGTTCTTC. Amino acids: CASSLALGGTYNEQFF.

This clone turned up a few times. J is TRBJ1-2 and V is TRBV19; 7 bases match TRBD1. V was pared by 1 base and J by 3 bases, with 2 bases of the junction left unmatched. Germline V lookup: CDR1 LNHDA, CDR2 SQIVND (reference sequence). The CDR3 length is 14 residues. The CDR3 nucleotides read TGTGCCAGTAGTATAGGGACAGGAGACTATGGCTACACCTTC. Translation: CASSIGTGDYGYTF.

The chain couples TRBV6-5 to TRBJ1-1; D remains ambiguous. The CDR3 length is 13 residues. Looked up from germline, CDR1 is MNHEY and CDR2 is SVGAGI. The V end was cut by 2 bases, the J end by 2 bases, with 6 bases between. The CDR3 loop reads CASSYRANTEAFF. The CDR3 nucleotides read TGTGCCAGCAGTTACCGGGCTAACACTGAAGCTTTCTTT.

The chain links TRBV4-1 to TRBJ1-3; no firm D call. Trimming removed 0 bases at V and 6 bases at J, with 6 bases between. Germline V gives CDR1 MGHRA, CDR2 YSYEKL. The CDR3 sequence is 13 residues long. The chain's CDR3 is CASSQDGVNTIYF. DNA for the CDR3: TGCGCCAGCAGCCAAGATGGAGTAAACACCATATATTTT.

The gene calls are TRBV18 and TRBJ2-1, with 7 bases fitting TRBD1. Germline trimming cut 1 base from V and 2 bases from J; bases unmatched to any gene: 5. The CDR3 has 16 amino acids. Germline CDR1 and CDR2: KGHSH and LQKENI. CDR3 DNA sequence: TGTGCCAGCTCACCACTCTCGGACAGGACCTACAATGAGCAGTTCTTC. Its translation: CASSPLSDRTYNEQFF.

The chain joins TRBV10-3 to TRBJ1-2; D unresolved. CDR3 size: 13 residues. The V end lost 6 bases, the J end lost 4 bases, and 12 bases lay between the germline ends. Germline lookup yields CDR1 ENHRY and CDR2 SYGVKD. As DNA, the CDR3 is TGTGCCATCAGCGGGCGAGTCCCCTATGGCTACACCTTC. Translating gives CAISGRVPYGYTF.

The V and J genes are TRBV6-5 and TRBJ2-3; TRBD2 might be the D (5 bases). Trimming removed 6 bases at V and 4 bases at J, with 11 bases between. From germline, CDR1 is MNHEY and CDR2 SVGAGI. The CDR3 is made up of 13 amino acids. Written as DNA, the CDR3 is TGTGCCAGCAGCCGGGGAGTAGCAGATACGCAGTATTTT. Amino acids: CASSRGVADTQYF.

CDR3 loop: CASSPIQGDTQYF. The CDR3 bases are TGTGCCAGCTCACCCATACAAGGAGATACGCAGTATTTT. V usage is TRBV18 and J usage is TRBJ2-3; unclear D gene. V gave up 3 bases and J gave up 5 bases, with 9 bases separating them. This CDR3 comprises 13 residues. Germline V gene lookup returns CDR1 KGHSH and CDR2 LQKENI.

The chain has TRBV28 and TRBJ1-3; no reliable D call. CDR1 and CDR2 (germline): MDHEN, SYDVKM. Trimming pared 5 bases from V and 3 bases from J, leaving 11 bases between. There are 14 residues in the CDR3. The CDR3 loop is CASSGEGFGNTIYF. CDR3 DNA: TGTGCCAGCAGTGGAGAGGGTTTTGGAAACACCATATATTTT.

The chain links TRBV14 to TRBJ1-2, with D maybe TRBD1 (6 bases). Trimming removed 1 base at V and 7 bases at J, with 22 bases between. Germline CDR1 and CDR2: SGHDN and FVKESK. The CDR3 is 17 residues long. CDR3 sequence (DNA): TGTGCCAGCAGCCAAGGGGGCACAGGGCTCTTGATAGGTGGCTACACCTTC. As protein: CASSQGGTGLLIGGYTF.

The V call is TRBV5-4, the J call TRBJ2-1; the match to TRBD2 covers 7 bases. The CDR3 spans 16 residues. Germline CDR1 reads SGHNT; CDR2 reads YYREEE (reference sequence). V was pared by 2 bases and J by 5 bases, with 10 bases of the junction left unmatched. In DNA form, the CDR3 reads TGTGCCAGCAGCTTTAGGCGGGAGCTACCGCACAATGAGCAGTTCTTC. Translating gives CASSFRRELPHNEQFF.

The V gene is TRBV28, the J gene TRBJ1-4; tentatively, D is TRBD1 (6 bases). The germline V and J ends were trimmed by 5 bases and 8 bases, with 21 bases remaining between them. Germline CDR1 reads MDHEN; CDR2 reads SYDVKM. The CDR3 covers 16 residues. The CDR3 here is CASSRAGGGELEKLFF. The CDR3 nucleotides read TGTGCCAGCAGTCGGGCCGGGGGGGGCGAATTGGAAAAACTGTTTTTT.

This CDR3 reads CASSTRPLGTEAFF. The CDR3 DNA is TGTGCCAGTAGTACCCGACCCTTGGGGACTGAAGCTTTCTTT. The V and J genes are TRBV19 and TRBJ1-1; D ambiguous. The CDR3 extends over 14 amino acids. V lost 4 bases and J 5 bases, leaving 14 bases between the germline ends. Germline V gives CDR1 LNHDA, CDR2 SQIVND (reference sequence).

The gene calls are TRBV18 and TRBJ1-4; D is undetermined. This CDR3 comprises 11 residues. Germline V gene data show CDR1 as KGHSH and CDR2 as LQKENI. Trimming took 6 bases from V and 13 from J, leaving 12 bases between them. The CDR3 reads CASSPSNGLFF. The CDR3 region has the DNA TGTGCCAGCTCCCCAAGTAACGGACTGTTTTTT.

The gene calls are TRBV5-1 and TRBJ1-5; D is perhaps TRBD1 (5 bases). The germline gives CDR1 SGHRS, CDR2 YFSETQ. Trimming removed 4 bases at V and 0 bases at J, with 20 bases between. This CDR3 region has 18 residues. The CDR3 loop reads CASSEGPMVPYSNQPQHF. CDR3 nucleotides: TGCGCCAGCAGCGAGGGACCCATGGTCCCCTATAGCAATCAGCCCCAGCATTTT.